This T cell receptor (beta chain) stems from a study of vaccination effects on CD4 cells after COVID-19 (dated by TCRdb to between 2020 and 2023). Notes on the research overall: Each participant received two doses of an mRNA SARS-CoV-2 vaccine, either BNT162b2 or mRNA-1273. Altogether, some 11 COVID-19 convalescent patients and several SARS-CoV-2-naive healthy vaccine recipients made up the full study. Cultures from other donors in the study were sequenced with the Oncomine TCR Beta short-read assay on an Illumina iSeq 100. The study compared SARS-CoV-2 spike-specific CD4+ TCR repertoires before and after mRNA vaccination in COVID-19 convalescent patients and infection-naive vaccine recipients.

Library creation used the immunoSEQ multiplex PCR assay. DNA from the cultured, isolated CD4+ T cells was subjected to TCR beta CDR3 sequencing. The authors' pipeline ran thus. Non-productive TCR sequences were discarded, and reads were trimmed to the CDR3 region, with only CDR3s of 7 or more amino acids retained. The MANAFEST web app was used to pick out antigen-specific clonotypes by comparing their expansion in peptide wells with that in reference cultures. Positive clones required FDR<0.05 expansion versus reference and all other wells, odds ratio above 5, and frequency above 0.1% in two replicate wells. Clonotypes significantly expanded in SARS-CoV-2 spike wells and in at least one common cold coronavirus spike condition were defined as cross-reactive. CDR3 similarity was assessed by Levenshtein distance with the stringdist R package, and unrooted trees were built with ape in R 3.6.1. TCRdb re-hosts the immuneACCESS table, in-frame sequences only. Its copies lack some clones; in the studies checked, an unresolved V gene accounts for under half of them, and the cause for the rest is not known. The V and J calls and clone size come from that table; D and trimming were worked out from the DNA. The sample records 35,000 to 45,000 clones, roughly 79% of which are singletons. The ten biggest clones cover less than 14% of the sample.

The CDR3 covers 14 residues, taking in both the cysteine and the phenylalanine. The entry retains the CDR3 DNA only, 42 bases that are in frame from base 1. V loses 5 bases of germline sequence and J loses 4 bases, and the interval between the two ends is 15 bases. The CDR1 and CDR2 encoded by the germline V gene (reference sequence) are GTSNPN and SVGIG. There are a few counts of this clone. The clone's antigen remains unknown. There are no base qualities to consult, and no much larger clone falls within one base. Overall results and qualifications from the work: Among healthy vaccine recipients, nearly all vaccine-induced clones were SARS-CoV-2 mono-reactive, and only 1 of 255 was cross-reactive with common cold coronaviruses. At late post-vaccination timepoints, both infection-induced and vaccine-induced clones showed marked clonal contraction, consistent with waning T cell responses. Only a small number of convalescent patients were included, and no early post-infection timepoints were available, which limited the study.

In the ViraFEST assay, PBMC were stimulated with viral peptide pools, and TCR sequencing was then used to find antigen-specific CD4+ T cell clonotypes based on their expansion. After less than 13 days of culture, CD4+ T cells were isolated with the EasySep CD4+ T cell isolation kit. The absence of prior SARS-CoV-2 infection in healthy vaccine recipients was confirmed by negative nucleocapsid antibodies before and after vaccination. Each well held two million PBMC cultured in IMDM containing around 5% human AB serum, 8 to 10 IU/ml IL-2 and gentamicin, along with around 9.4 ug/ml peptides. Half of the culture medium was replaced with fresh IL-2-containing medium on days 3 and 7. Unless noted otherwise, every peptide stimulation condition was cultured in triplicate wells. PBMC were separated from whole blood using Ficoll-Paque Plus gradient centrifugation and were then either cryopreserved at -140C or used fresh. The spike proteins of SARS-CoV-2 and of the common cold coronaviruses HCoV-NL63, HCoV-OC43 and HCoV-229E were spanned by overlapping peptide pools. The QIAamp micro DNA kit was used to extract genomic DNA from the cultured CD4+ T cells.

The sequence came from a human donor who received a COVID-19 vaccine. The rearrangement joined TRBV30 to TRBJ1-3, with the D gene too uncertain to name. Sample: CD4+ T cells from PBMCs cultured with SARS-CoV-2 spike peptides, taken before COVID-19 vaccination. According to the study, the label for this sample's cell subset or site signals: SARS-CoV-2 spike overlapping peptide pool stimulation. The CDR3 region has the sequence CAWRTLAEGNTIYF. DNA sequence: TGTGCCTGGCGTACGCTAGCCGAAGGAAACACCATATATTTT.